This note documents a single T cell receptor (beta chain) sequence. It has no known antigen specificity. Per-base quality was not reported, and no clone a single base away is much larger than it. The treatment or condition label on this specimen signifies: allogeneic hematopoietic cell transplantation with graft depleted of TCRalphabeta T cells and CD19 B cells. The children who served as transplant recipients had been given grafts of TCRalphabeta/CD19-depleted allogeneic hematopoietic cells. The data were obtained in a study of T-cell reconstitution after alpha-beta-depleted transplantation in children (dated by TCRdb to 2015 to 2016). Some background on the complete study: Using TCR repertoire profiling, the study quantitatively followed how T-cell immune reconstitution unfolded in children after TCRalphabeta/CD19-depleted allogeneic hematopoietic cell transplantation. What the authors observed across the whole study: Hyperexpanded clone frequencies declined over subsequent months; after one year, T-cell counts and TCRbeta diversity were mostly attributed to newly produced T cells. About two months after transplant, the apparently early recovery of alphabetaT-cell counts reportedly depended on just several hundred clones that had expanded rapidly and came from non-depleted graft cells. In some patients, the high TCRbeta diversity seen at day 60 was put down to recipient T cells and intrathymic progenitors that had survived conditioning.

Library method: PCR. Sequenced on an Illumina HiSeq 2500. TCR library preparation used molecular barcoding, with unique molecular identifiers applied to normalize quantification of the TCRbeta repertoire. The public sequencing data were trimmed at Q25 with fastp and processed into clonotypes with MiXCR by TCRdb, which kept only in-frame beta chains. Rows with a matching CDR3 protein are joined into one entry that keeps the most common DNA and genes. The sample table contains tens of thousands of distinct CDR3 sequences; only one count was recorded for less than 20% of them. 51% of the sample is in the top ten clones. This specimen was PBMCs, mostly from graft donor cells, taken 360 days after TCRalphabeta/CD19-depleted stem cell transplant. The sequence was collected from a male patient between 2 and 10 years old who had a stem cell transplant for acute lymphoblastic leukemia, so the T cells may come from the graft donor.

The CDR3 loop reads CASSRDSGIGEQYF. Here is the DNA: TGTGCCAGCAGTCGAGACAGCGGTATAGGGGAGCAGTACTTC. The chain is encoded by TRBV6-1 joined to TRBJ2-7; the D gene is perhaps TRBD1 or TRBD2, each of them matching over 5 bases. CDR1 MNHNS and CDR2 SASEGT were looked up in the germline V gene. The CDR3 covers 14 residues, taking in both the cysteine and the phenylalanine. The DNA shown is the 42-base CDR3, in frame from base 1. V was cut back by 5 bases and J by 7 bases, leaving a gap of 18 bases between them.